The next 31 T cell receptor beta chains were all read from a single sample in a study of beta chain features in type 1 diabetes. Reverse transcription of all isolated RNA meant that expressed TCRB transcripts were sequenced. Sequenced by immunoSEQ multiplex PCR; TCRdb stores in-frame clones only, minus some. This sample yields some 44,000 clones, of which over 50% are seen a single time; around 2.1% belongs to the top ten. Sequencing input: Tregs from blood. These receptor sequences come from a woman younger than 30 in good health.

A few counts support this clone. V is TRBV27 and J is TRBJ1-3, with 8 bases identical to TRBD1. The V gene end was trimmed by 8 bases and the J gene end by 1 base; junction bases not matched to a gene: 7. The CDR3 has 15 residues. Germline values: CDR1 MNHEY, CDR2 SMNVEV (reference sequence). The CDR3 sequence: CASRDRGRSGNTIYF. The CDR3 region has the DNA TGTGCCAGCCGCGACAGGGGCCGTTCTGGAAACACCATATATTTT.

The chain joins TRBV7-9 to TRBJ1-5; D is unresolved. V lost 5 bases and J lost 5, with 7 bases in between. This CDR3 spans 12 amino acids. The germline V gene has CDR1 SEHNR and CDR2 FQNEAQ (reference sequence). The CDR3 sequence is CASSAQDQPQHF. Written as DNA, the CDR3 is TGTGCCAGCAGCGCGCAGGATCAGCCCCAGCATTTT.

The chain is built from TRBV7-2 and TRBJ2-7, with TRBD1 matching 7 bases. Germline loops: CDR1 SGHTA, CDR2 FQGNSA. Trimming at V came to 5 bases and at J to 7 bases, leaving 5 bases not matched to a gene. The CDR3 covers 12 residues. CDR3 region: CASSIQGWEQYF. The CDR3, as DNA: TGTGCCAGCAGCATACAGGGGTGGGAGCAGTACTTC.

This clone turned up a few times. The J gene is TRBJ2-7, the V gene TRBV7-2, with D tentatively TRBD2 (6 bases). Germline V gives CDR1 SGHTA, CDR2 FQGNSA. V lost 5 bases and J lost 0, with 17 bases in between. There are 16 residues in the CDR3. CDR3 in amino acids: CASSHVADWTSYEQYF. Written as DNA, the CDR3 is TGTGCCAGCAGCCACGTAGCGGATTGGACCTCCTACGAGCAGTACTTC. The full variable domain, with the rest looked up from reference TRBV7-2 and TRBJ2-7, is GAGVSQSPSNKVTEKGKDVELRCDPISGHTALYWYRQSLGQGLEFLIYFQGNSAPDKSGLPSDRFSAERTGGSVSTLTIQRTQQEDSAVYLCASSHVADWTSYEQYFGPGTRLTVT.

The chain couples TRBV4-2 to TRBJ2-7; D is uncertain. The germline V gene has CDR1 LGHNA and CDR2 YNFKEQ. V lost 0 bases and J 3 bases, leaving 12 bases between the germline ends. The CDR3 is 15 residues long. The CDR3: CASSQDRQVRYEQYF. The CDR3 DNA reads as TGTGCCAGCAGCCAAGATCGCCAGGTTCGCTACGAGCAGTACTTC.

The chain uses TRBV4-3 and TRBJ2-2; D possibly corresponds to TRBD1 (6 bases). CDR1 LGHNA and CDR2 YSLEER come from the germline V gene. Deletions cut 5 bases from V and 5 bases from J, with 12 bases between. This CDR3 region has 14 residues. CDR3 loop: CASSNVRGTGELFF. DNA for the CDR3: TGCGCCAGCAGCAACGTCAGGGGAACCGGGGAGCTGTTTTTT.

The chain combines TRBV28 with TRBJ1-1; D perhaps matches TRBD1 (5 bases). With 5 bases removed from V and 6 bases from J, the gap between germline ends came to 19 bases. Germline V gives CDR1 MDHEN, CDR2 SYDVKM. This CDR3 region has 15 residues. CDR3: CASSPATTGRPEAFF. The CDR3, as DNA: TGTGCCAGCAGTCCAGCCACTACAGGCCGACCTGAAGCTTTCTTT.

J is TRBJ2-1 and V is TRBV29-1; no reliable D call. Germline V lookup: CDR1 SQVTM, CDR2 ANQGSEA. CDR3 length: 15 residues. Trimming cost V 5 bases and J 5 bases, with 19 bases left between them. The CDR3 here is CSVPTFHSFHNEQFF. The CDR3 region has the DNA TGCAGCGTTCCGACTTTCCATTCATTCCACAATGAGCAGTTCTTC.

The CDR3 nucleotides are TGTGCCAGCAGTTACTCAAGACGACAGGGCCGTTCTTTCTTT. Its protein is CASSYSRRQGRSFF. The genes are TRBV6-5 and TRBJ1-1; 7 bases agree with TRBD1. In germline, CDR1 is MNHEY, CDR2 SVGAGI. The CDR3 extends over 14 amino acids. Unmatched junction bases numbered 10, after V lost 0 bases and J lost 12 bases.

This clone was counted between two and nine times. CDR3 protein: CASSSLRVMNTEAFF. The CDR3 region has the DNA TGTGCCAGCAGCTCCTTGAGGGTCATGAACACTGAAGCTTTCTTT. The chain links TRBV7-9 to TRBJ1-1; D remains ambiguous. V gave up 4 bases and J gave up 0 bases, with 12 bases separating them. The CDR3 spans 15 residues. The V gene's germline CDR1 is SEHNR and CDR2 FQNEAQ (reference sequence).

The gene calls are TRBV7-9 and TRBJ2-7; perhaps TRBD2 as D (5 bases). V lost 2 bases and J lost 0, with 17 bases in between. Germline V CDR1 and CDR2: SEHNR, FQNEAQ (reference sequence). This CDR3 is built from 17 residues. CDR3 in amino acids: CASSLHARTAPSYEQYF. DNA for the CDR3: TGTGCCAGCAGCTTACATGCTCGGACTGCCCCCTCCTACGAGCAGTACTTC.

The V call is TRBV6-6, the J call TRBJ1-5; D gene unclear. The V gene's germline CDR1 is MNHNY and CDR2 SVGAGI (reference sequence). There are 16 residues in the CDR3. V lost 5 bases, J lost 6 bases, and 20 bases lay in between. The DNA for the CDR3 is TGTGCCAGCAGTAACCCGCCAACAGCTTCACCTCAGCCCCAGCATTTT. Amino acids: CASSNPPTASPQPQHF.

This chain joins TRBV7-2 and TRBJ1-2; D unresolved. The V gene lost 4 bases and the J gene lost 5 bases, with 14 bases spanning the gap. This CDR3 has 14 amino acids. The germline V gene encodes CDR1 SGHTA and CDR2 FQGNSA. CDR3 protein: CASSSPANRYGYTF. The DNA for the CDR3 is TGTGCCAGCAGCTCCCCGGCGAACAGATATGGCTACACCTTC. Complete variable domain (other parts from reference TRBV7-2 and TRBJ1-2): GAGVSQSPSNKVTEKGKDVELRCDPISGHTALYWYRQSLGQGLEFLIYFQGNSAPDKSGLPSDRFSAERTGGSVSTLTIQRTQQEDSAVYLCASSSPANRYGYTFGSGTRLTVV.

The rearrangement joins TRBV14 to TRBJ1-3, with 7 bases that match TRBD1. Trimming at V came to 4 bases and at J to 0 bases, leaving 6 bases not matched to a gene. The germline gives CDR1 SGHDN, CDR2 FVKESK. The length of the CDR3 is 16 residues. CDR3 sequence (DNA): TGTGCCAGCAGCCGACAGGGAATATTCTCTGGAAACACCATATATTTT. Amino acid sequence: CASSRQGIFSGNTIYF.

The chain recombines TRBV11-2 with TRBJ2-1, with 11 positions matching TRBD2. This CDR3 contains 18 residues. The germline V gene encodes CDR1 SGHAT and CDR2 FQNNGV. J lost 3 bases, V lost 0 bases, and 7 bases had no gene match. This CDR3 is CASSLDRLGTSGYNEQFF. The CDR3 DNA follows: TGTGCCAGCAGCTTAGATCGGCTCGGGACTAGCGGCTACAATGAGCAGTTCTTC.

The rearrangement joins TRBV5-1 to TRBJ1-1, with D tentatively TRBD1 (6 bases). V lost 2 bases, J lost 7 bases, and 9 bases lay in between. Germline V CDR1 and CDR2: SGHRS, YFSETQ. This CDR3 is built from 12 residues. CDR3 in amino acids: CASSLQGIEAFF. The CDR3 DNA sequence: TGCGCCAGCAGCTTACAGGGCATTGAAGCTTTCTTT.

By proportion, this clone is medium-sized. This chain links TRBV5-6 with TRBJ2-2, with D tentatively TRBD1 (5 bases). V was cut by 2 bases and J by 1 base, with 12 bases left in between. The CDR3 is 16 amino acids. CDR1 is SGHDT, CDR2 YYEEEE, per germline. The CDR3 is CASSFGAPWNTGELFF. The DNA for the CDR3 is TGTGCCAGCAGCTTTGGGGCCCCATGGAACACCGGGGAGCTGTTTTTT.

The chain recombines TRBV7-2 with TRBJ2-5; 13 nucleotides agree with TRBD2. Unmatched junction bases numbered 8, after V lost 5 bases and J lost 11 bases. Germline values: CDR1 SGHTA, CDR2 FQGNSA. This CDR3 comprises 14 residues. DNA for the CDR3: TGTGCCAGCAGCCCGACTAGCGGGAGGCGGGAGCAGTACTTC. Its protein product is CASSPTSGRREQYF.

The chain carries TRBV2 and TRBJ2-5, with 11 bases lining up with TRBD2. The CDR3 has 16 amino acids. J was trimmed by 2 bases and V by 8 bases; bases with no gene match: 10. The germline V gene encodes CDR1 SNHLY and CDR2 FYNNEI. CDR3 in DNA: TGTGCCAGCTCGCAGGGGATAGCGGGAGGGCAAGAGACCCAGTACTTC. This translates into CASSQGIAGGQETQYF.

This chain links TRBV18 with TRBJ2-1; TRBD2 might be the D (6 bases). Germline V gene sequence: CDR1 KGHSH, CDR2 LQKENI. V was pared by 2 bases and J by 8 bases, with 19 bases between. This CDR3 has 16 residues. This CDR3 is CASSPLQVRERYEQFF. Here the CDR3 DNA reads TGTGCCAGCTCACCATTGCAAGTCCGGGAGCGGTATGAGCAGTTCTTC.

V gene TRBV9 combines with J gene TRBJ2-2; 7 positions match TRBD2. Looked up from germline, CDR1 is SGDLS and CDR2 is YYNGEE. V dropped 1 base and J dropped 5; count of bases not matched to a gene: 5. This CDR3 region has 15 residues. The CDR3 sequence is CASSVLKAGTGELFF. The CDR3 bases are TGTGCCAGCAGCGTATTGAAAGCGGGGACCGGGGAGCTGTTTTTT. The whole variable domain, remainder taken from reference TRBV9 and TRBJ2-2, is DSGVTQTPKHLITATGQRVTLRCSPRSGDLSVYWYQQSLDQGLQFLIQYYNGEERAKGNILERFSAQQFPDLHSELNLSSLELGDSALYFCASSVLKAGTGELFFGEGSRLTVL.

This clone was seen a few times. This chain links TRBV4-1 with TRBJ2-7, with a possible D match to TRBD2 (7 bases). This CDR3 spans 15 amino acids. The V gene lost 5 bases and the J gene lost 3 bases, with 17 bases spanning the gap. Germline CDR1 MGHRA, CDR2 YSYEKL. CDR3 bases: TGCGCCAGCAGCGCCCGGGGGGCCCCGTACTACGAGCAGTACTTC. Translating gives CASSARGAPYYEQYF.

The rearrangement links TRBV19 to TRBJ2-7, with 10 bases identical to TRBD1. Germline V lookup: CDR1 LNHDA, CDR2 SQIVND (reference sequence). V shed 7 bases and J 2 bases; nucleotides not matched to a gene: 5. CDR3 length equals 14 residues. CDR3 nucleotides: TGTGCCAGTATGGGACAGGGGACGGCCTACGAGCAGTACTTC. It is translated as CASMGQGTAYEQYF.

The rearrangement uses TRBV27 and TRBJ2-5; the D gene is possibly TRBD1 (5 bases). Trimming took off 2 bases at V and 5 bases at J, with 12 bases between the two ends. Germline lookup yields CDR1 MNHEY and CDR2 SMNVEV (reference sequence). CDR3 length: 14 amino acids. The CDR3 reads CASSLRGSGETQYF. The CDR3 bases are TGTGCCAGCAGTTTAAGGGGCTCAGGGGAGACCCAGTACTTC.

The genes are TRBV13 and TRBJ2-5, with 11 bases lining up with TRBD2. The germline CDR1 and CDR2 sequences are PRHDT and FYEKMQ (reference sequence). This CDR3 comprises 16 residues. J lost 4 bases, V lost 6 bases, and 10 bases had no gene match. CDR3 bases: TGTGCCAGCAGTTTTAGCGGGAGGGTCGGAGTAGAGACCCAGTACTTC. Its protein is CASSFSGRVGVETQYF.

This clone was observed a handful of times. V usage is TRBV25-1 and J usage is TRBJ2-1, with TRBD2 matching over 9 bases. V gave up 1 base and J gave up 10 bases; unmatched junction bases: 8. Germline loops: CDR1 MGHDK, CDR2 SYGVNS. The CDR3 is 15 amino acids. Written as DNA, the CDR3 is TGTGCCAGCAGTGAATTCTCAGGGACTAGCTGGGAGCAGTTCTTC. This sequence encodes CASSEFSGTSWEQFF.

This clone was seen a few times. The CDR3 nucleotides read TGTGCCAGCTCAACGGGACAGCAAGAGACCCAGTACTTC. Its translation: CASSTGQQETQYF. The chain employs TRBV18 and TRBJ2-5; 7 bases map to TRBD1. This CDR3 region has 13 residues. In germline, CDR1 is KGHSH, CDR2 LQKENI. Trimming cost V 5 bases and J 2 bases; bases outside gene matches: 2.

Only a few counts were recorded for this clone. The chain has TRBV28 and TRBJ2-2; TRBD2 matches at 15 bases. Trimming removed 4 bases from V and 8 bases from J; junction bases left unmatched: 14. The CDR3 consists of 19 residues. CDR1 and CDR2 (germline): MDHEN, SYDVKM. The CDR3 sequence is CASSSSAGLAGGMAGELFF. As DNA, the CDR3 is TGTGCCAGCAGTTCCAGCGCTGGACTAGCGGGAGGGATGGCTGGGGAGCTGTTTTTT.

The chain uses TRBV6-6 and TRBJ2-7, with 8 positions matching TRBD2. With 5 bases clipped from V and 6 bases from J, the junction kept 9 bases outside the gene matches. This CDR3 is built from 14 residues. Germline V gives CDR1 MNHNY, CDR2 SVGAGI (reference sequence). The CDR3 region is CASSGGGPRAEQYF. CDR3 in DNA: TGTGCCAGCAGTGGCGGGGGGCCTAGGGCCGAGCAGTACTTC.

Written as DNA, the CDR3 is TGTGCCAGCAACCTACCGGGACAAGGGTTCTATGGCTACACCTTC. Translation gives CASNLPGQGFYGYTF. The chain couples TRBV28 to TRBJ1-2; a possible D gene is TRBD1 (6 bases). CDR1 and CDR2 (germline): MDHEN, SYDVKM. The CDR3 is made up of 15 amino acids. V was pared by 7 bases and J by 4 bases, with 19 bases between.

V is TRBV6-1 and J is TRBJ1-5; D perhaps matches TRBD1 (5 bases). From germline, CDR1 is MNHNS and CDR2 SASEGT. V gave up 1 base and J gave up 6 bases, with 10 bases separating them. There are 14 residues in the CDR3. CDR3 region: CASSEVGGGQPQHF. As DNA, the CDR3 is TGTGCCAGCAGTGAAGTCGGGGGTGGTCAGCCCCAGCATTTT.